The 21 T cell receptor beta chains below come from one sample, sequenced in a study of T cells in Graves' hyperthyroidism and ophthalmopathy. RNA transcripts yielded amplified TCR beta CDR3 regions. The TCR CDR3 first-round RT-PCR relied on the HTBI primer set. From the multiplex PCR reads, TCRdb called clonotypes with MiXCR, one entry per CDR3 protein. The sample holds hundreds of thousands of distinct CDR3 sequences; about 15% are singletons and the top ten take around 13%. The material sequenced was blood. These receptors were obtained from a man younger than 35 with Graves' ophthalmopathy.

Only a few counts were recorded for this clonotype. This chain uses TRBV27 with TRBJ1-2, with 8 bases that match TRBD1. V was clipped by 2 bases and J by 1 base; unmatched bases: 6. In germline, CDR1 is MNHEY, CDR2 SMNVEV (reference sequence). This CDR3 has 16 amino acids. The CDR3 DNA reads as TGTGCCAGCAGTTTACTAGGGACAGGCGTTAACTATGGCTACACCTTC. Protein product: CASSLLGTGVNYGYTF.

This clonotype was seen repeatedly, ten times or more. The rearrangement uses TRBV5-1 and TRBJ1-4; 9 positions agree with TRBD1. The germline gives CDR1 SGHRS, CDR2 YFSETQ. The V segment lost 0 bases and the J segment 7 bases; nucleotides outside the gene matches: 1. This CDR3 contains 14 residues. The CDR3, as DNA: TGCGCCAGCAGCTTGGGACAGGGGGTTGAAAAACTGTTTTTT. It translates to CASSLGQGVEKLFF.

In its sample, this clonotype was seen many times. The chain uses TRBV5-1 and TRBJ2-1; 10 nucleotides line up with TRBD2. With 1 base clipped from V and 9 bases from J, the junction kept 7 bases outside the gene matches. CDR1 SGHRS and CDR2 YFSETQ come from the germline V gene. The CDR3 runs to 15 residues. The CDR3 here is CASSLWLAGVGEQFF. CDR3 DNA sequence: TGCGCCAGCAGCTTGTGGCTAGCGGGAGTCGGTGAGCAGTTCTTC.

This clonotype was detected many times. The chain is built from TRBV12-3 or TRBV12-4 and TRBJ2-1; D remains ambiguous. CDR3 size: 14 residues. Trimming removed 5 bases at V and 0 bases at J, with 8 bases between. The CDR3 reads CASSPGPSYNEQFF. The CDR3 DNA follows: TGTGCCAGCAGTCCGGGCCCCTCCTACAATGAGCAGTTCTTC.

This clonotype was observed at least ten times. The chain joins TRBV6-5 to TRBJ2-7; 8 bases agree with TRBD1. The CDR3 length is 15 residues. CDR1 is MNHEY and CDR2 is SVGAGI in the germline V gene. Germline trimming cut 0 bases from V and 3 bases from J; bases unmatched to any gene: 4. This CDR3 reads CASSYSTGALYEQYF. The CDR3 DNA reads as TGTGCCAGCAGTTACTCGACAGGGGCCCTCTACGAGCAGTACTTC.

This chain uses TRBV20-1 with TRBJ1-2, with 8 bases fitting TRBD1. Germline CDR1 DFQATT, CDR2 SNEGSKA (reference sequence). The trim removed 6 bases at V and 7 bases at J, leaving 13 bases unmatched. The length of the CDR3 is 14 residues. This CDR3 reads CSAQLQGELSGYTF. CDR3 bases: TGCAGTGCCCAGCTACAGGGGGAACTCTCTGGCTACACCTTC.

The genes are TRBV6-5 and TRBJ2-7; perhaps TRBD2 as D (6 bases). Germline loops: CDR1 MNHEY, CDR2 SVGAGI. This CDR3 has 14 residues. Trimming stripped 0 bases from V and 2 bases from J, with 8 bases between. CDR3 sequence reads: CASSYSRLAYEQYF. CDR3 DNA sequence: TGTGCCAGCAGTTACTCGAGACTAGCCTACGAGCAGTACTTC.

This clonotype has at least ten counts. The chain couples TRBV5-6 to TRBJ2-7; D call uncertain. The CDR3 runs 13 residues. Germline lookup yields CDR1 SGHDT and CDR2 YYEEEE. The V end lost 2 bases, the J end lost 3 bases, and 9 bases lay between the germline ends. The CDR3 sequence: CASSFLGDYEQYF. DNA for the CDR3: TGTGCCAGCAGCTTTCTTGGGGACTACGAGCAGTACTTC.

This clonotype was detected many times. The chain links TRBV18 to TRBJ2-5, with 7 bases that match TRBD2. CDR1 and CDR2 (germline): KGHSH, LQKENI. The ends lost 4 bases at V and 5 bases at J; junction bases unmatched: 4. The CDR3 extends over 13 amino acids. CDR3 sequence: CASSLGTTETQYF. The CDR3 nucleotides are TGTGCCAGCTCACTGGGGACTACGGAGACCCAGTACTTC. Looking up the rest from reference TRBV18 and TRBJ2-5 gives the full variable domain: NAGVMQNPRHLVRRRGQEARLRCSPMKGHSHVYWYRQLPEEGLKFMVYLQKENIIDESGMPKERFSAEFPKEGPSILRIQQVVRGDSAAYFCASSLGTTETQYFGPGTRLLVL.

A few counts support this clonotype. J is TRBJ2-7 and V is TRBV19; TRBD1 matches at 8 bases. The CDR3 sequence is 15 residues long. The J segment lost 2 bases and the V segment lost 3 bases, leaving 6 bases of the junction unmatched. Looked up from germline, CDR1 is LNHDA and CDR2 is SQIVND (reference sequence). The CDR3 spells CASSMAAGGTYEQYF. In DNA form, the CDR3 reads TGTGCCAGTAGTATGGCTGCAGGGGGCACCTACGAGCAGTACTTC.

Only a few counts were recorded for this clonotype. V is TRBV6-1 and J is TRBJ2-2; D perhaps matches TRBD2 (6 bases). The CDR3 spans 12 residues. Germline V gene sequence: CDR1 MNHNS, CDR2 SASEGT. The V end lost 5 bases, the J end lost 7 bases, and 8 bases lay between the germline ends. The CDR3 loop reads CASSWGGGELFF. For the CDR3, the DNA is TGTGCCAGCAGTTGGGGAGGCGGGGAGCTGTTTTTT.

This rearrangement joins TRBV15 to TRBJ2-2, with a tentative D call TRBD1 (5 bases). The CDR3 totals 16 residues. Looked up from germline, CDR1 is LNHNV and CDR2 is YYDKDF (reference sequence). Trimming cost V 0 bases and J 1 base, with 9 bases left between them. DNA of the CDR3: TGTGCCACCAGCAGAGAAGGGGTTATGAACACCGGGGAGCTGTTTTTT. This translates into CATSREGVMNTGELFF.

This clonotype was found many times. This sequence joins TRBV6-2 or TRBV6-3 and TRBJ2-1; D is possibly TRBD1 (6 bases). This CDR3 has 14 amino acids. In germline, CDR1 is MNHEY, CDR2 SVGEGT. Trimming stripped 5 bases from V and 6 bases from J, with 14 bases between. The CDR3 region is CASSDPQGSNEQFF. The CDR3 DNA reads TGTGCCAGCAGTGATCCCCAGGGGAGCAATGAGCAGTTCTTC.

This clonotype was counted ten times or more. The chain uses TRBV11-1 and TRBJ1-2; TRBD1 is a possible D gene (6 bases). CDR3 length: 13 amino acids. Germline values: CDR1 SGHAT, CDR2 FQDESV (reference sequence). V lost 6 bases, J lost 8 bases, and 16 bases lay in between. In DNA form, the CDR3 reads TGTGCCAGCAGTCCGAGATACAGGGAAGGCTACACCTTC. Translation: CASSPRYREGYTF.

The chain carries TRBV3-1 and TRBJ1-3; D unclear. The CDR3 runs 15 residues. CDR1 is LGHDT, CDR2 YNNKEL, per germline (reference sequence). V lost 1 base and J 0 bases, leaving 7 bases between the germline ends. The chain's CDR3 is CASSQGFSSGNTIYF. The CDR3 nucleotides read TGTGCCAGCAGCCAAGGGTTCAGCTCTGGAAACACCATATATTTT.

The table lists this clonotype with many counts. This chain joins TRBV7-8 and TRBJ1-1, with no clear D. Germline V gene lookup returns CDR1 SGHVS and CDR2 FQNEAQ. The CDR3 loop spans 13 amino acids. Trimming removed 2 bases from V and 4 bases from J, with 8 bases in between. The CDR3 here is CASSLSGATEAFF. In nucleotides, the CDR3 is TGTGCCAGCAGCTTATCAGGTGCCACTGAAGCTTTCTTT.

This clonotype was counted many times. This CDR3 is CASSDTGRGETQYF. The DNA of the CDR3 is TGTGCCAGCAGTGACACAGGGAGGGGAGAGACCCAGTACTTC. The chain has TRBV2 and TRBJ2-5; TRBD2 is a possible D gene (7 bases). Deletions cut 3 bases from V and 4 bases from J, with 12 bases between. Germline assignment: CDR1 SNHLY and CDR2 FYNNEI. The CDR3 length is 14 residues.

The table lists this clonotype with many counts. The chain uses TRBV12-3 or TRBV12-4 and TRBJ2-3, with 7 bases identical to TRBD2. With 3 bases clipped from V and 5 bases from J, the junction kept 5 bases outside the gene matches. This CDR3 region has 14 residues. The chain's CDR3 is CASSFLGEGDTQYF. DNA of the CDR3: TGTGCCAGCAGTTTTCTGGGGGAGGGAGATACGCAGTATTTT.

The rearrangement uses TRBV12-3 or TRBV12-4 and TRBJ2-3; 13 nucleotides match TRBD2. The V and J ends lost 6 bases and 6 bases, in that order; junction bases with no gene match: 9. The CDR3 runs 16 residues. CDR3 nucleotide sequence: TGTGCCAGCAGCCGAACTAGCGGGGGGGCCGACGATACGCAGTATTTT. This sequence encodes CASSRTSGGADDTQYF.

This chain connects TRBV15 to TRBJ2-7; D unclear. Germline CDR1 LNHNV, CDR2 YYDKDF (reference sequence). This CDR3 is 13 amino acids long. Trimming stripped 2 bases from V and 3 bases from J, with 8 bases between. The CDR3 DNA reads TGTGCCACCAGCAGACCCCCAGGCTACGAGCAGTACTTC. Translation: CATSRPPGYEQYF.

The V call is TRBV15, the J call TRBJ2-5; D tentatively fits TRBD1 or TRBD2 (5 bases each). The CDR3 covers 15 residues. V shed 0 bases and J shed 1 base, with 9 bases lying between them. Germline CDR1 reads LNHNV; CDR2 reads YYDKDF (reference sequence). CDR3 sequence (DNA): TGTGCCACCAGCAGAGATCAGAGGGGCCAAGAGACCCAGTACTTC. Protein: CATSRDQRGQETQYF.